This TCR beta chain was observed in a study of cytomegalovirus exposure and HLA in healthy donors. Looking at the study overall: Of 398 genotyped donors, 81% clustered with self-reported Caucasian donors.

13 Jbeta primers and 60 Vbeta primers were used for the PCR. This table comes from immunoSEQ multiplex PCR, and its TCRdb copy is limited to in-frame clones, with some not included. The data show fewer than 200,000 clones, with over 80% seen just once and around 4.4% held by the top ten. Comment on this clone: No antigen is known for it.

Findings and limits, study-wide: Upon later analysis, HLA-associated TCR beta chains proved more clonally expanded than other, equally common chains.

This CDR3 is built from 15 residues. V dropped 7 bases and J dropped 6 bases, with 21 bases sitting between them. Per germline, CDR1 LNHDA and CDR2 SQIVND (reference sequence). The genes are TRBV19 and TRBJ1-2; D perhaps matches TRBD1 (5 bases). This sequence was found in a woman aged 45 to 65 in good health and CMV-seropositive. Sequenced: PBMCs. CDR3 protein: CASTSSGGRFDGYTF. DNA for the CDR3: TGTGCCAGTACCTCCTCGGGGGGAAGGTTCGATGGCTACACCTTC.